This T cell receptor (beta chain) came from a study of T cell responses to AZD1222 COVID-19 vaccine. Study at large: Timing groups of about 4 and about 12 weeks for second doses were pooled. Study observations and caveats: All repertoire sampling was performed exclusively after the peak T cell response. The donors showed a predominance of white British ancestry and of females, with possible underestimation of clonal diversity.

Details on this clone: Its antigen is not known.

The protocol was immunoSEQ multiplex PCR, while the TCRdb copy is restricted to in-frame clones and leaves out a portion. The table shows 100,000 to 150,000 clones, with approximately 84% occurring only once. The CDR3 has 11 amino acids. Trimming pared 2 bases from V and 4 bases from J, leaving 2 bases between. Germline V gives CDR1 MNHEY, CDR2 SVGEGT. The rearrangement joins TRBV6-2 or TRBV6-3 to TRBJ1-2; D is unclear. The material was peripheral blood, obtained on day 0 of AZD1222 vaccination. This TCR derives from an adult in good health. The CDR3 region is CASSYTYGYTF. CDR3 in DNA: TGTGCCAGCAGTTACACCTATGGCTACACCTTC.